This T cell receptor beta chain was observed in a study of chemoradiotherapy in HPV16-positive cancers. Regarding this clone: Its target is not known.

Measured with immunoSEQ multiplex PCR; TCRdb has only the in-frame clones, and not every one. Of some 29,000 clones in the sample, over 85% were seen once. V lost 8 bases and J lost 12; bases outside the gene matches: 7. The CDR3 sequence is 10 residues long. In germline, CDR1 is SQVTM, CDR2 ANQGSEA. Study-wide results and limits: Candidate HPV-specific clones and E7-related TCR motifs grew in tumor during treatment.

The V call is TRBV29-1, the J call TRBJ2-1, with 7 bases that match TRBD2. The sequence was obtained from a human donor with HPV-associated anogenital cancer. The specimen was blood, collected from a patient who underwent chemoradiotherapy. The DNA of the CDR3 is TGCAGCCTCCGGAGCGGGATGCAGTTCTTC. This codes for CSLRSGMQFF.